The 12 T cell receptor beta chains reported below all come from one sample, sequenced in a study of regulatory T cells in long-lasting Graves disease. The time point here: persistent/refractory GD, antithyroid drugs over 5 years with positive TRAb. RNA extracted from PBMCs served as the sequencing template. Arm-PCR of CDR3 regions and iRepertoire HTBI primers were the basis on which TCR beta libraries were built. TCRdb used MiXCR to reprocess the multiplex PCR reads, holding one entry per CDR3 protein. This table holds a few hundred thousand distinct CDR3 sequences, 20% to 25% found once. The sequenced sample was peripheral blood mononuclear cells (PBMCs), obtained when the disease was refractory, from a patient treated with antithyroid drugs. These receptors were obtained from a female donor with Graves disease.

The chain employs TRBV10-3 and TRBJ1-2; unclear D gene. Trimming stripped 2 bases from V and 11 bases from J, with 12 bases between. The CDR3 covers 12 residues. Germline lookup yields CDR1 ENHRY and CDR2 SYGVKD. DNA of the CDR3: TGTGCCATCAGTGAGAAAGGCGGCCGGTACACCTTC. It yields the protein CAISEKGGRYTF.

The chain links TRBV9 to TRBJ1-6; 10 bases map to TRBD1. Trimming took 3 bases from V and 9 from J; bases not matched to a gene: 6. Germline CDR1 SGDLS, CDR2 YYNGEE. The CDR3 consists of 15 residues. CDR3 sequence: CASSATGQGGSPLHF. CDR3 bases: TGTGCCAGCAGCGCAACCGGACAGGGGGGTTCACCCCTCCACTTT.

In its sample, this clonotype was seen many times. The chain links TRBV27 to TRBJ1-4; D is undetermined. The germline V gene has CDR1 MNHEY and CDR2 SMNVEV (reference sequence). The CDR3 extends over 16 amino acids. The V end was cut by 0 bases, the J end by 8 bases, with 16 bases between. CDR3 DNA sequence: TGTGCCAGCAGTTTATCGTGGGCAGCGAGGTTCGAAAAACTGTTTTTT. Amino acids: CASSLSWAARFEKLFF. Full variable domain (rest looked up from reference TRBV27 and TRBJ1-4): EAQVTQNPRYLITVTGKKLTVTCSQNMNHEYMSWYRQDPGLGLRQIYYSMNVEVTDKGDVPEGYKVSRKEKRNFPLILESPSPNQTSLYFCASSLSWAARFEKLFFGSGTQLSVL.

This clonotype was counted at least ten times. The rearrangement joins TRBV6-1 to TRBJ2-2; the D is unclear. The CDR3 length is 15 residues. V was trimmed by 10 bases and J by 4 bases, leaving 19 bases between them. Germline CDR1 reads MNHNS; CDR2 reads SASEGT. Here the CDR3 DNA reads TGTGCCACCTTACCCGGGTTCTCGAGCACCGGGGAGCTGTTTTTT. Translated: CATLPGFSSTGELFF.

This clonotype appeared a single time. The chain is built from TRBV7-2 and TRBJ2-7, with 14 nucleotides matching TRBD2. Germline V gives CDR1 SGHTA, CDR2 FQGNSA. The CDR3 totals 18 residues. V trimming: 3 bases; J trimming: 5 bases; junction bases outside the gene matches: 12. The CDR3 DNA reads as TGTGCCAGCAGCTTTCTGAACCCGGGACTAGCGGGAGAGGACGAGCAGTACTTC. Translating gives CASSFLNPGLAGEDEQYF.

This clonotype has ten or more counts. Here the CDR3 reads CASSSSWGARDNEQFF. CDR3 nucleotide sequence: TGTGCCAGCAGCTCATCATGGGGAGCAAGGGACAATGAGCAGTTCTTC. The V gene is TRBV11-2, the J gene TRBJ2-5; D is possibly TRBD2 (5 bases). The end of the DNA is better explained by TRBJ2-1, so the J call may be wrong. Germline CDR1 SGHAT, CDR2 FQNNGV. This CDR3 has 16 amino acids.

This clonotype showed up just once. J is TRBJ2-5 and V is TRBV3-1; 7 nucleotides agree with TRBD1. The J call may not be correct, given that the DNA end is closer to TRBJ2-1. Looked up from germline, CDR1 is LGHDT and CDR2 is YNNKEL (reference sequence). This CDR3 has 14 residues. CDR3 bases: TGTGCCAGCAGCCAAGAGCCAGGGGGCAATGAGCAGTTCTTC. Translation gives CASSQEPGGNEQFF.

This clonotype came up a few times. The chain couples TRBV29-1 to TRBJ2-6; no definite D call. The ends were cut back, 5 bases at V and 1 base at J, with 15 bases in the middle. Germline CDR1 SQVTM, CDR2 ANQGSEA. The CDR3 covers 16 residues. The CDR3, as DNA: TGCAGCGTTAAAAGGACGGCCGAGTCTGGGGCCAACGTCCTGACTTTC. Its translation: CSVKRTAESGANVLTF.

There are many counts of this clonotype. V usage is TRBV7-2 and J usage is TRBJ2-5; tentatively, D is TRBD1 (6 bases). Trimming took off 0 bases at V and 2 bases at J, with 10 bases between the two ends. There are 15 residues in the CDR3. Germline lookup yields CDR1 SGHTA and CDR2 FQGNSA. CDR3 DNA: TGTGCCAGCAGCTTAGCGCTTCAGGGGCAAGAGACCCAGTACTTC. Translated: CASSLALQGQETQYF.

This clonotype was counted only a few times. This sequence joins TRBV28 and TRBJ1-2; tentative D call: TRBD1 (6 bases). The V and J ends lost 7 bases and 8 bases respectively, with 14 bases between them. Germline V gene lookup returns CDR1 MDHEN and CDR2 SYDVKM. This CDR3 contains 12 residues. CDR3 sequence (DNA): TGTGCCAGCACCCCGGCAGGGGACGGCTACACCTTC. It yields the protein CASTPAGDGYTF.

This clonotype showed up just a few times. The chain joins TRBV6-1 to TRBJ1-5; no definite D call. CDR3 size: 16 residues. Germline CDR1 and CDR2: MNHNS and SASEGT. With 1 base removed from V and 2 bases from J, the gap between germline ends came to 12 bases. The CDR3 DNA reads as TGTGCCAGCAGTGAAGGAACGGGAGGCGGCAATCAGCCCCAGCATTTT. This translates into CASSEGTGGGNQPQHF.

The V call is TRBV3-1, the J call TRBJ2-7, with 11 bases fitting TRBD2. Looked up from germline, CDR1 is LGHDT and CDR2 is YNNKEL (reference sequence). Trimming at V came to 5 bases and at J to 4 bases, leaving 7 bases not matched to a gene. The CDR3 runs 15 residues. CDR3 bases: TGTGCCAGCAGCTTTACGGGACTAGCGGTTTACGAGCAGTACTTC. Translating gives CASSFTGLAVYEQYF.